The T cell receptor (beta chain) under discussion was sequenced for a study of response to subunit inactivated influenza vaccine. Study-wide points: Seasonal influenza vaccination, on each occasion, was suggested by the authors to recruit few new T cells.

A word on this clonotype: What it binds is not known.

One entry per CDR3 protein results from TCRdb running MiXCR on the RT-PCR reads. The repertoire includes around 600,000 distinct CDR3 sequences, approximately 10% of them detected once, and 11% sits in the top ten. The V gene's germline CDR1 is SGHVS and CDR2 FQNEAQ. This CDR3 comprises 16 residues. V gave up 2 bases and J gave up 4 bases; unmatched junction bases: 7. The same sample was also used in a study of T cells expressing NK-cell markers. That paper states: For TCR beta, cDNA was produced by 5'RACE template switching with UMIs. Sorted T-cell subsets CD3+CD56+NKG2C+, CD3+CD56+NKG2C- and CD3+CD56-NKG2C+ were TCR beta-sequenced. Sequencing covered eight donors, seven HCMV-seropositive and one seronegative. The CD3+CD56-NKG2C+ fraction of a handful of donors was likewise dominated by these clonotypes.

J is TRBJ2-5 and V is TRBV7-8; 10 bases map to TRBD2. This sequence was found in a man aged 50 to 59 who received an inactivated influenza vaccine. The source was PBMCs from blood, collected on the day of vaccination. The CDR3 DNA follows: TGTGCCAGCAGCTTAAGTGGGAGCGGGAGGGGAGAGACCCAGTACTTC. Its protein product is CASSLSGSGRGETQYF.